This T cell receptor beta chain was observed in a study of CD8+ T cells in alopecia areata. RNA extraction was followed by reverse transcription into cDNA, which acted as the sequencing template. Sequenced by immunoSEQ multiplex PCR; TCRdb stores in-frame clones only, minus some. The repertoire holds under 300,000 clones, with less than 80% as singletons. V dropped 10 bases and J dropped 0; count of bases not matched to a gene: 4. The germline gives CDR1 SGHDN, CDR2 FVKESK. The CDR3 length is 13 residues. Researchers took lesional scalp punch biopsies and peripheral blood from people who were alopecia areata patients.

The material was CD4+ T cells sorted from blood, obtained at week 0. This TCR was recovered from a human donor with alopecia areata. The chain joins TRBV14 to TRBJ1-1; 8 bases are shared with TRBD1. The CDR3 DNA is TGTGCCATCGACAGGGGATTGAACACTGAAGCTTTCTTT. It encodes CAIDRGLNTEAFF.